The source of this T cell receptor beta chain is a study of blood T cell repertoires in COVID-19. Study-level background: The cDNA or gDNA used as material had been derived from T cells, B-cell-depleted T cells, or PBMCs.

Study processing details: Cell counts per sample came from amplifying reference gene primers. Profiling relied on immunoSEQ multiplex PCR, and the TCRdb table lists in-frame clones only, not all of them. Clonal size and the V and J genes are those of that table, whereas D and trimming came from the DNA. The profile shows 250,000 to 300,000 clones, 87% of them singletons. Trimming took off 7 bases at V and 7 bases at J, with 14 bases between the two ends. The CDR3 consists of 13 residues. Germline CDR1 reads MNHEY; CDR2 reads SVGAGI. The sample holds one count of this clone. The V call is TRBV6-5, the J call TRBJ2-1; TRBD2 might be the D (6 bases). The TCR originated in a woman in her 50s who had recovered from COVID-19. Sequencing used peripheral blood. CDR3 sequence reads: CASTSARGNEQFF. DNA for the CDR3: TGTGCCAGCACCTCTGCCCGGGGGAATGAGCAGTTCTTC.